This T cell receptor beta chain came from a study of OX40 agonist ivuxolimab in advanced cancers. Looking at the study overall: Every 2 weeks, patients received ivuxolimab intravenously, dosed at 0.01 to 10 mg/kg. Among those treated, three patients had partial responses, one with hepatocellular carcinoma and two with cutaneous melanoma.

This clone came up a few times. The CDR3 spans 14 residues. V lost 1 base and J lost 0, with 6 bases in between. The germline V gene has CDR1 MGHRA and CDR2 YSYEKL. Measured with immunoSEQ multiplex PCR; TCRdb has only the in-frame clones, and not every one. The sample records about 41,000 clones, approximately 88% being singletons. The chain carries TRBV4-1 and TRBJ1-2, with D unclear. The specimen was CD4+ or CD8+ T cells sorted from blood, collected in a trial of the OX40 agonist ivuxolimab. The receptor's source is an adult with an advanced solid tumor such as melanoma, head and neck, liver or kidney cancer. CDR3 residues: CASSQGMANYGYTF. The CDR3, as DNA: TGCGCCAGCAGCCAAGGGATGGCTAACTATGGCTACACCTTC.